This TCR beta chain derives from a study of long-term antiretroviral therapy in people with HIV. CDR1 and CDR2 (germline): MNHEY, SMNVEV (reference sequence). V was cut by 6 bases and J by 0 bases, with 24 bases left in between. This CDR3 has 19 amino acids. General observations from the study: Collection of the blood, which took place between the mid-2000s and the late 2010s, possibly occurred under older ART regimens. No data on ART adherence, viral resistance or therapy changes.

Donors needed at least one pre-ART PBMC sample plus at least two post-ART samples. Researchers report immunoSEQ v3.0 was run at survey level. Some clones are missing from TCRdb's copy, which holds only in-frame ones; the method was immunoSEQ multiplex PCR. The data show 20,000 to 30,000 clones, 85% seen once. For this clone: Its antigen remains unidentified.

The receptor comes from a middle-aged man with HIV. Sequencing was performed on unsorted PBMCs, taken 2.3 years after starting antiretroviral therapy. V gene TRBV27 combines with J gene TRBJ1-5; D gene ambiguous. CDR3 in amino acids: CASSPLPPREPYSNQPQHF. The CDR3 DNA sequence: TGTGCCAGCAGCCCTCTGCCACCTAGAGAGCCTTATAGCAATCAGCCCCAGCATTTT.